These 15 T cell receptor beta chains came from one sample sequenced in a study of T-cell reconstitution after alpha-beta-depleted transplantation in children. The authors prepared the TCRbeta library with unique molecular identifiers. Each CDR3 protein gets one entry after TCRdb re-called the PCR reads with MiXCR. The table lists some 150,000 distinct CDR3 sequences, about 9% of them singletons. This specimen was PBMCs, mostly from graft donor cells, taken 180 days after TCRalphabeta/CD19-depleted stem cell transplant. All receptors derive from a female patient between 2 and 15 years old who had a stem cell transplant for congenital amegakaryocytic thrombocytopenia, so the T cells may come from the graft donor.

J is TRBJ1-5 and V is TRBV20-1; the match to TRBD1 covers 9 bases. The CDR3 totals 15 residues. V shed 2 bases, J shed 3 bases, and the junction held 5 bases outside the gene matches. From germline, CDR1 is DFQATT and CDR2 SNEGSKA (reference sequence). The CDR3 sequence: CSARRQGVANQPQHF. For the CDR3, the DNA is TGCAGTGCTAGACGACAGGGGGTTGCCAATCAGCCCCAGCATTTT.

This clonotype was observed at least ten times. The chain employs TRBV7-7 and TRBJ1-1, with D unresolved. Germline V gene sequence: CDR1 SSHAT, CDR2 FNYEAQ (reference sequence). V lost 3 bases and J lost 1, with 6 bases in between. The CDR3 length is 13 residues. The CDR3: CASSFRENTEAFF. For the CDR3, the DNA is TGTGCCAGCAGCTTTAGGGAGAACACTGAAGCTTTCTTT. Full variable domain (remainder filled in from reference TRBV7-7 and TRBJ1-1): GAGVSQSPRYKVTKRGQDVTLRCDPISSHATLYWYQQALGQGPEFLTYFNYEAQPDKSGLPSDRFSAERPEGSISTLTIQRTEQRDSAMYRCASSFRENTEAFFGQGTRLTVV.

Many counts were recorded for this clonotype. The rearrangement joins TRBV20-1 to TRBJ2-1; 9 nucleotides line up with TRBD2. The V segment lost 7 bases and the J segment 12 bases; nucleotides outside the gene matches: 13. Germline V gives CDR1 DFQATT, CDR2 SNEGSKA (reference sequence). This CDR3 is built from 13 residues. The CDR3 here is CSGSSGSYFPQFF. The CDR3, as DNA: TGCAGTGGGAGTAGCGGGAGCTATTTTCCGCAGTTCTTC.

This clonotype was counted at least ten times. The chain recombines TRBV5-1 with TRBJ1-1; D is ambiguous. V was clipped by 0 bases and J by 0 bases, with 3 bases between them. This CDR3 has 13 residues. Per the germline V gene, CDR1 is SGHRS and CDR2 is YFSETQ. CDR3 sequence reads: CASSLAVNTEAFF. CDR3 sequence (DNA): TGCGCCAGCAGCTTGGCCGTGAACACTGAAGCTTTCTTT. Using reference TRBV5-1 and TRBJ1-1 for the parts outside the CDR3, the full variable domain is KAGVTQTPRYLIKTRGQQVTLSCSPISGHRSVSWYQQTPGQGLQFLFEYFSETQRNKGNFPGRFSGRQFSNSRSEMNVSTLELGDSALYLCASSLAVNTEAFFGQGTRLTVV.

CDR3 loop: CSAKIAGDPYEQYF. CDR3 nucleotides: TGCAGTGCTAAGATAGCGGGAGATCCTTACGAGCAGTACTTC. This sequence joins TRBV20-1 and TRBJ2-7; 9 bases are shared with TRBD2. Trimming removed 4 bases from V and 4 bases from J; junction bases left unmatched: 8. The CDR3 sequence is 14 residues long. Germline assignment: CDR1 DFQATT and CDR2 SNEGSKA (reference sequence).

This clonotype appeared a few times. The chain is built from TRBV6-1 and TRBJ1-4, with D tentatively TRBD1 (6 bases). The V gene lost 0 bases and the J gene lost 6 bases, with 14 bases spanning the gap. Germline CDR1 and CDR2: MNHNS and SASEGT. The CDR3 covers 16 residues. The CDR3 here is CASSEAVGRGYEKLFF. The CDR3 DNA sequence: TGTGCCAGCAGTGAAGCGGTCGGCAGGGGTTATGAAAAACTGTTTTTT.

This clonotype has ten or more counts. This sequence joins TRBV7-2 and TRBJ2-7; D possibly matches TRBD1 or TRBD2 (5 bases each). There are 14 residues in the CDR3. V was clipped by 0 bases and J by 2 bases, with 8 bases between them. From germline, CDR1 is SGHTA and CDR2 FQGNSA. The CDR3 coding sequence is TGTGCCAGCAGCTTAGCGAGGGGTACCTACGAGCAGTACTTC. It codes for CASSLARGTYEQYF.

The V and J genes are TRBV11-2 and TRBJ2-3, with a tentative D call TRBD1 (6 bases). CDR3 length equals 17 residues. Germline V gene lookup returns CDR1 SGHAT and CDR2 FQNNGV. V lost 6 bases and J 0 bases, leaving 19 bases between the germline ends. The CDR3 coding sequence is TGTGCCAGCAGAAAACCTGCCGGGACACTTAGCACAGATACGCAGTATTTT. This encodes CASRKPAGTLSTDTQYF.

This clonotype was picked up many times. The V and J genes are TRBV5-6 and TRBJ2-1; D unresolved. Trimming took 1 base from V and 1 from J, leaving 6 bases between them. The V gene's germline CDR1 is SGHDT and CDR2 YYEEEE. The CDR3 is made up of 14 amino acids. The CDR3 reads CASSLLGSYNEQFF. The CDR3 nucleotides read TGTGCCAGCAGCTTGTTGGGGTCCTACAATGAGCAGTTCTTC. Full variable domain (remainder filled in from reference TRBV5-6 and TRBJ2-1): DAGVTQSPTHLIKTRGQQVTLRCSPKSGHDTVSWYQQALGQGPQFIFQYYEEEERQRGNFPDRFSGHQFPNYSSELNVNALLLGDSALYLCASSLLGSYNEQFFGPGTRLTVL.

This clonotype came up many times. The chain joins TRBV10-3 to TRBJ2-2; D call uncertain. Germline CDR1 is ENHRY and CDR2 is SYGVKD. This CDR3 region has 14 residues. V was trimmed by 6 bases and J by 5 bases, leaving 13 bases between them. Here the CDR3 DNA reads TGTGCCATCAGCACGCTGTCAGAGACCGGGGAGCTGTTTTTT. As protein: CAISTLSETGELFF.

Ten or more counts support this clonotype. This chain's CDR3 is CASSTGPSGNTIYF. DNA for the CDR3: TGCGCCAGCAGCACCGGGCCTAGCGGAAACACCATATATTTT. The chain joins TRBV5-1 to TRBJ1-3; D unclear. Trimming removed 4 bases from V and 4 bases from J, with 12 bases in between. CDR3 size: 14 residues. CDR1 SGHRS and CDR2 YFSETQ come from the germline V gene.

This clonotype was recorded at least ten times. This sequence joins TRBV2 and TRBJ2-3, with TRBD2 identical over 9 bases. The V and J ends lost 6 bases and 2 bases, in that order; junction bases with no gene match: 6. The CDR3 sequence is 15 residues long. Germline V CDR1 and CDR2: SNHLY, FYNNEI. The CDR3 loop is CASRGLAPDTDTQYF. The CDR3 region has the DNA TGTGCCAGCAGAGGACTAGCGCCGGACACAGATACGCAGTATTTT.

This sequence joins TRBV29-1 and TRBJ2-5; tentatively, D is TRBD1 (5 bases). Germline CDR1 and CDR2: SQVTM and ANQGSEA. The CDR3 covers 13 residues. Trimming shortened V by 1 base and J by 2 bases, and 8 bases separated the two germline ends. The CDR3 protein is CSVEGGQQETQYF. CDR3 DNA: TGCAGCGTTGAAGGGGGCCAGCAAGAGACCCAGTACTTC.

In its sample, this clonotype was seen many times. The V call is TRBV3-1, the J call TRBJ2-7, with D possibly being TRBD1 or TRBD2 (6 bases each). The CDR3 length is 14 residues. Germline assignment: CDR1 LGHDT and CDR2 YNNKEL (reference sequence). V was cut by 0 bases and J by 6 bases, with 12 bases left in between. The CDR3 coding sequence is TGTGCCAGCAGCCAAGATTGGGGGGCCCTCGAGCAGTACTTC. It specifies CASSQDWGALEQYF.

This clonotype was recorded many times. The chain is built from TRBV20-1 and TRBJ2-3, with 11 bases aligning to TRBD2. V shed 6 bases and J 5 bases; nucleotides not matched to a gene: 13. The CDR3 runs 16 residues. Germline values: CDR1 DFQATT, CDR2 SNEGSKA (reference sequence). In DNA form, the CDR3 reads TGCAGTGCGGCTCCGGGACTAGCGGAAAGGTTAGATACGCAGTATTTT. It translates to CSAAPGLAERLDTQYF.